The rows below give T cell receptor beta chains drawn from one sample of a study of shared clonotypes between healthy human individuals. Profiled with immunoSEQ multiplex PCR; TCRdb holds only in-frame clones, not every one. The sample records about 2.4 million clones, 90% to 95% being singletons. The material sequenced was naive CD4+ T cells from PBMCs. The receptors originated from a man aged 18 to 29 in good health. Some clones in this sample may be carry-over from other donors' samples. Both conserved end residues are part of each CDR3. Fields, in order: CDR3 protein, CDR3 DNA, clone size, CDR3 length, J gene, D gene, V gene. A D gene is named only where the DNA matches it firmly. Only some rows state a clone size, as once, few, many or a class for expanded clones.

CDR3: CASSLWGVGNTIYF
DNA: TGTGCCAGCAGCCTGTGGGGAGTGGGAAACACCATATATTTT
size: -
length: 14
J: TRBJ1-3
D: -
V: TRBV7-2

CDR3: CASNQGSFYNEQFF
DNA: TGTGCCAGCAATCAGGGGTCCTTCTACAATGAGCAGTTCTTC
size: -
length: 14
J: TRBJ2-1
D: -
V: TRBV2

CDR3: CASSQPGSYPPYEQYF
DNA: TGTGCCAGCAGCCAACCGGGATCCTACCCGCCCTACGAGCAGTACTTC
size: -
length: 16
J: TRBJ2-7
D: -
V: TRBV14

CDR3: CASSQGTGVEKLFF
DNA: TGTGCCAGCAGCCAGGGGACAGGGGTTGAAAAACTGTTTTTT
size: -
length: 14
J: TRBJ1-4
D: TRBD1
V: TRBV7-6

CDR3: CASSSGTSDPEQYF
DNA: TGTGCCAGTAGCTCCGGGACCTCGGATCCCGAGCAGTACTTC
size: -
length: 14
J: TRBJ2-7
D: -
V: TRBV19

CDR3: CASSSNYEQYF
DNA: TGTGCCAGCAGCTCGAACTACGAGCAGTACTTC
size: few
length: 11
J: TRBJ2-7
D: -
V: TRBV7-9

CDR3: CASSQGQGFQPQHF
DNA: TGTGCCAGCAGCCAAGGACAGGGGTTTCAGCCCCAGCATTTT
size: once
length: 14
J: TRBJ1-5
D: TRBD1
V: TRBV7-9

CDR3: CASSPRFPETQYF
DNA: TGTGCCAGTAGTCCCCGATTTCCAGAGACCCAGTACTTC
size: -
length: 13
J: TRBJ2-5
D: -
V: TRBV19

CDR3: CASSDEGAQYF
DNA: TGTGCCAGCAGTGACGAAGGGGCGCAGTATTTT
size: -
length: 11
J: TRBJ2-3
D: -
V: TRBV2

CDR3: CASSTLAGTDTQYF
DNA: TGTGCCAGCAGCACACTAGCGGGCACAGATACGCAGTATTTT
size: -
length: 14
J: TRBJ2-3
D: TRBD2
V: TRBV28

CDR3: CASSLAKGQAYTDTQYF
DNA: TGCGCCAGCAGCTTGGCCAAGGGACAGGCTTACACAGATACGCAGTATTTT
size: once
length: 17
J: TRBJ2-3
D: TRBD1
V: TRBV5-1

CDR3: CASSPLIGSETQYF
DNA: TGTGCCAGCAGCCCCCTGATTGGGTCGGAGACCCAGTACTTC
size: -
length: 14
J: TRBJ2-5
D: -
V: TRBV6-6

CDR3: CASSLEAGNTGELFF
DNA: TGCGCCAGCAGCTTGGAGGCGGGGAACACCGGGGAGCTGTTTTTT
size: -
length: 15
J: TRBJ2-2
D: -
V: TRBV5-1

CDR3: CASSLPTSAAEQFF
DNA: TGTGCCAGCAGCCTCCCGACTAGCGCGGCTGAGCAGTTCTTC
size: -
length: 14
J: TRBJ2-1
D: TRBD2
V: TRBV7-3

CDR3: CASFPTRGYSYNEQFF
DNA: TGTGCCAGTTTCCCTACCCGCGGCTACTCCTACAATGAGCAGTTCTTC
size: -
length: 16
J: TRBJ2-1
D: -
V: TRBV6-6

CDR3: CAAAVLAGYEQYF
DNA: TGTGCCGCAGCGGTCCTAGCGGGCTACGAGCAGTACTTC
size: -
length: 13
J: TRBJ2-7
D: TRBD2
V: TRBV30

CDR3: CAWTTPRAQNTEAFF
DNA: TGTGCCTGGACCACCCCGAGGGCCCAGAACACTGAAGCTTTCTTT
size: -
length: 15
J: TRBJ1-1
D: -
V: TRBV30

CDR3: CASRIQGSTNEKLFF
DNA: TGTGCCAGCAGAATACAGGGGTCAACTAATGAAAAACTGTTTTTT
size: -
length: 15
J: TRBJ1-4
D: TRBD1
V: TRBV27

CDR3: CASSLARKETQYF
DNA: TGTGCCAGCAGCTTGGCCCGGAAGGAGACCCAGTACTTC
size: -
length: 13
J: TRBJ2-5
D: -
V: TRBV5-8

CDR3: CASSRDRPYEQYF
DNA: TGTGCCAGCAGCCGGGACAGGCCCTACGAGCAGTACTTC
size: once
length: 13
J: TRBJ2-7
D: TRBD1
V: TRBV7-2

CDR3: CASSTDRETGVAFF
DNA: TGTGCCAGCAGCACCGATCGGGAAACAGGGGTGGCTTTCTTT
size: -
length: 14
J: TRBJ1-1
D: TRBD1
V: TRBV5-4

CDR3: CASSPIPGTGTRNEQFF
DNA: TGTGCCAGCAGCCCCATTCCCGGGACTGGAACCCGCAATGAGCAGTTCTTC
size: -
length: 17
J: TRBJ2-1
D: -
V: TRBV28

CDR3: CASSLSLGRYNEQFF
DNA: TGTGCCAGCAGCCTGAGTTTGGGGCGCTACAATGAGCAGTTCTTC
size: -
length: 15
J: TRBJ2-1
D: -
V: TRBV7-2

CDR3: CASRVWGRGEETQYF
DNA: TGCGCCAGCAGAGTCTGGGGCAGGGGTGAAGAGACCCAGTACTTC
size: -
length: 15
J: TRBJ2-5
D: -
V: TRBV5-1

CDR3: CASSVWDGQGATEAFF
DNA: TGTGCCAGCAGCGTTTGGGACGGCCAGGGTGCGACTGAAGCTTTCTTT
size: -
length: 16
J: TRBJ1-1
D: -
V: TRBV9

CDR3: CACLRGRITHSNQPQHF
DNA: TGTGCCTGCTTACGGGGACGGATAACTCATAGCAATCAGCCCCAGCATTTT
size: -
length: 17
J: TRBJ1-5
D: -
V: TRBV18

CDR3: CASSRTGGSGANVLTF
DNA: TGTGCCAGCTCACGGACAGGGGGATCTGGGGCCAACGTCCTGACTTTC
size: -
length: 16
J: TRBJ2-6
D: TRBD1
V: TRBV18

CDR3: CASSPPGPGGLSNQPQHF
DNA: TGTGCCAGCTCACCCCCGGGCCCCGGGGGCTTAAGCAATCAGCCCCAGCATTTT
size: -
length: 18
J: TRBJ1-5
D: -
V: TRBV18

CDR3: CASSQTLGGYEQFF
DNA: TGTGCCAGCAGCCAGACACTCGGTGGTTATGAGCAGTTCTTC
size: -
length: 14
J: TRBJ2-1
D: -
V: TRBV7-3

CDR3: CSVDTYLAGYTF
DNA: TGCAGCGTTGATACCTACCTGGCGGGCTACACCTTC
size: few
length: 12
J: TRBJ1-2
D: -
V: TRBV29-1

CDR3: CASSARLAGGSGANVLTF
DNA: TGTGCCAGCAGCGCCCGACTAGCGGGAGGGTCTGGGGCCAACGTCCTGACTTTC
size: -
length: 18
J: TRBJ2-6
D: TRBD2
V: TRBV5-4

CDR3: CASSPPTTSGNNEQFF
DNA: TGTGCCAGCTCACCACCGACCACTAGCGGGAACAATGAGCAGTTCTTC
size: -
length: 16
J: TRBJ2-1
D: TRBD2
V: TRBV18

CDR3: CATSRDLQPEGYTF
DNA: TGTGCCACCAGCAGAGATCTACAGCCTGAGGGCTACACCTTC
size: once
length: 14
J: TRBJ1-2
D: -
V: TRBV15

CDR3: CASSFTGTSGETQYF
DNA: TGCGCCAGCAGCTTTACCGGGACTAGCGGGGAGACCCAGTACTTC
size: -
length: 15
J: TRBJ2-5
D: TRBD2
V: TRBV5-1

CDR3: CASSPSLDRGIQPQHF
DNA: TGTGCCAGCTCACCTTCGCTAGACAGGGGTATTCAGCCCCAGCATTTT
size: -
length: 16
J: TRBJ1-5
D: TRBD1
V: TRBV18

CDR3: CAWSVLGGNTEAFF
DNA: TGTGCCTGGAGTGTACTAGGGGGGAACACTGAAGCTTTCTTT
size: -
length: 14
J: TRBJ1-1
D: -
V: TRBV30

CDR3: CASRPGTAYGYTF
DNA: TGTGCCAGCAGACCCGGGACCGCCTATGGCTACACCTTC
size: -
length: 13
J: TRBJ1-2
D: -
V: TRBV6-6

CDR3: CASSYNRGPNQPQHF
DNA: TGTGCCAGCAGTTACAACAGGGGGCCAAATCAGCCCCAGCATTTT
size: -
length: 15
J: TRBJ1-5
D: TRBD1
V: TRBV6-5

CDR3: CASSYRPGDEAFF
DNA: TGTGCCAGCAGTTACCGTCCAGGGGATGAAGCTTTCTTT
size: -
length: 13
J: TRBJ1-1
D: -
V: TRBV6-5

CDR3: CASKERALTTTDTQYF
DNA: TGTGCCAGCAAGGAGAGAGCCCTTACCACTACAGATACGCAGTATTTT
size: -
length: 16
J: TRBJ2-3
D: -
V: TRBV2

CDR3: CASSLAEGGSTQYF
DNA: TGTGCCAGCAGCTTAGCGGAAGGTGGGTCGACCCAGTACTTC
size: -
length: 14
J: TRBJ2-5
D: -
V: TRBV7-9

CDR3: CASSLSSGRTYEQYF
DNA: TGTGCCAGCAGTTTATCTTCGGGGCGGACTTACGAGCAGTACTTC
size: -
length: 15
J: TRBJ2-7
D: -
V: TRBV27

CDR3: CASSLAGDEQFF
DNA: TGTGCCAGCAGCTTAGCGGGGGACGAGCAGTTCTTC
size: -
length: 12
J: TRBJ2-1
D: -
V: TRBV11-3

CDR3: CSVGGTSVYEQYF
DNA: TGCAGCGTTGGGGGGACTAGCGTCTACGAGCAGTACTTC
size: -
length: 13
J: TRBJ2-7
D: TRBD2
V: TRBV29-1

CDR3: CASSVGTSGGTDTQYF
DNA: TGTGCCAGTAGCGTCGGGACTAGCGGGGGCACAGATACGCAGTATTTT
size: -
length: 16
J: TRBJ2-3
D: TRBD2
V: TRBV19

CDR3: CASSEWGGTSGNTIYF
DNA: TGTGCCAGCAGCGAATGGGGGGGAACCTCTGGAAACACCATATATTTT
size: -
length: 16
J: TRBJ1-3
D: -
V: TRBV7-2

CDR3: CASSYSGSALGYTF
DNA: TGTGCCAGCAGTTACTCGGGGTCAGCTTTAGGCTACACCTTC
size: -
length: 14
J: TRBJ1-2
D: -
V: TRBV6-6

CDR3: CASSTLGGTEAFF
DNA: TGTGCCAGCAGCACCCTCGGGGGCACTGAAGCTTTCTTT
size: -
length: 13
J: TRBJ1-1
D: -
V: TRBV2

CDR3: CASSPQLRNYGYTF
DNA: TGTGCCAGCAGTCCTCAGTTGAGGAACTATGGCTACACCTTC
size: -
length: 14
J: TRBJ1-2
D: -
V: TRBV28

CDR3: CASSTRHVIRGAQYF
DNA: TGTGCCAGTAGTACCCGACATGTCATTCGGGGGGCCCAGTACTTC
size: -
length: 15
J: TRBJ2-5
D: TRBD2
V: TRBV19

CDR3: CASSESGRGRTDTQYF
DNA: TGTGCCAGCAGTGAATCTGGCAGGGGTCGCACAGATACGCAGTATTTT
size: -
length: 16
J: TRBJ2-3
D: -
V: TRBV25-1

CDR3: CASSLFGVGNTEAFF
DNA: TGCGCCAGCAGCTTGTTCGGGGTCGGGAACACTGAAGCTTTCTTT
size: -
length: 15
J: TRBJ1-1
D: -
V: TRBV5-1

CDR3: CASSVATGGYNEQFF
DNA: TGTGCCAGCAGCGTAGCTACGGGTGGATACAATGAGCAGTTCTTC
size: -
length: 15
J: TRBJ2-1
D: -
V: TRBV9